This T cell receptor (beta chain) originates from a study of T cell responses to AZD1222 COVID-19 vaccine. Study-wide context: Second-dose intervals near 4 or 12 weeks were combined. General observations from the study: Vaccine-related CD4 TCRs covered spike, predominating at 160-218 and 743-854. Among spike-specific TCRs, nearly half reportedly target unmutated variant regions. Among those given AZD1222, only 6 or 7 were seropositive at baseline.

Measured with immunoSEQ multiplex PCR; TCRdb has only the in-frame clones, and not every one. The data hold roughly 130,000 clones, with roughly 93% observed a single time. Trimming removed 4 bases at V and 0 bases at J, with 16 bases between. CDR3 length equals 16 residues. Germline V gene lookup returns CDR1 SGHRS and CDR2 YFSETQ. Remarks on this clone: The antigen remains undetermined.

The chain uses TRBV5-1 and TRBJ2-5, with a possible D match to TRBD2 (6 bases). The sequence derives from an adult in good health. Sample: peripheral blood, taken on day 0 of AZD1222 vaccination. The CDR3: CASSPTPGRYQETQYF. For the CDR3, the DNA is TGCGCCAGCAGCCCTACCCCAGGGAGGTACCAAGAGACCCAGTACTTC.